The sequence of this T cell receptor beta chain was determined in a study of blood T cell repertoires in COVID-19. About the study: Specimens from acute and convalescent COVID-19 originated in the United States, Italy and Spain. PBMCs, B-cell-depleted T cells, or T cells provided the cDNA or gDNA that made up the material.

Germline CDR1 is KGHSH and CDR2 is LQKENI. The germline V and J ends were trimmed by 3 bases and 5 bases, with 8 bases remaining between them. The CDR3 runs 13 residues. Authors' methods: Estimates of nucleated cell counts were drawn from the amplification of reference gene primers. Assay used: immunoSEQ multiplex PCR; TCRdb lists only in-frame clones, some missing. V and J calls plus clone size are reproduced from that table; the DNA served to infer D and trimming. In the table there are about 120,000 clones, roughly nine tenths of which are singletons. The chain recombines TRBV18 with TRBJ1-5, with unresolved D. This TCR came from a man in his 70s with active or convalescent COVID-19. Sequencing was carried out using peripheral blood. CDR3 amino acids: CASSPNEDQPQHF. The DNA for the CDR3 is TGTGCCAGCTCACCCAATGAGGATCAGCCCCAGCATTTT. The variable domain in full, with the rest retrieved from reference TRBV18 and TRBJ1-5, is NAGVMQNPRHLVRRRGQEARLRCSPMKGHSHVYWYRQLPEEGLKFMVYLQKENIIDESGMPKERFSAEFPKEGPSILRIQQVVRGDSAAYFCASSPNEDQPQHFGDGTRLSIL.